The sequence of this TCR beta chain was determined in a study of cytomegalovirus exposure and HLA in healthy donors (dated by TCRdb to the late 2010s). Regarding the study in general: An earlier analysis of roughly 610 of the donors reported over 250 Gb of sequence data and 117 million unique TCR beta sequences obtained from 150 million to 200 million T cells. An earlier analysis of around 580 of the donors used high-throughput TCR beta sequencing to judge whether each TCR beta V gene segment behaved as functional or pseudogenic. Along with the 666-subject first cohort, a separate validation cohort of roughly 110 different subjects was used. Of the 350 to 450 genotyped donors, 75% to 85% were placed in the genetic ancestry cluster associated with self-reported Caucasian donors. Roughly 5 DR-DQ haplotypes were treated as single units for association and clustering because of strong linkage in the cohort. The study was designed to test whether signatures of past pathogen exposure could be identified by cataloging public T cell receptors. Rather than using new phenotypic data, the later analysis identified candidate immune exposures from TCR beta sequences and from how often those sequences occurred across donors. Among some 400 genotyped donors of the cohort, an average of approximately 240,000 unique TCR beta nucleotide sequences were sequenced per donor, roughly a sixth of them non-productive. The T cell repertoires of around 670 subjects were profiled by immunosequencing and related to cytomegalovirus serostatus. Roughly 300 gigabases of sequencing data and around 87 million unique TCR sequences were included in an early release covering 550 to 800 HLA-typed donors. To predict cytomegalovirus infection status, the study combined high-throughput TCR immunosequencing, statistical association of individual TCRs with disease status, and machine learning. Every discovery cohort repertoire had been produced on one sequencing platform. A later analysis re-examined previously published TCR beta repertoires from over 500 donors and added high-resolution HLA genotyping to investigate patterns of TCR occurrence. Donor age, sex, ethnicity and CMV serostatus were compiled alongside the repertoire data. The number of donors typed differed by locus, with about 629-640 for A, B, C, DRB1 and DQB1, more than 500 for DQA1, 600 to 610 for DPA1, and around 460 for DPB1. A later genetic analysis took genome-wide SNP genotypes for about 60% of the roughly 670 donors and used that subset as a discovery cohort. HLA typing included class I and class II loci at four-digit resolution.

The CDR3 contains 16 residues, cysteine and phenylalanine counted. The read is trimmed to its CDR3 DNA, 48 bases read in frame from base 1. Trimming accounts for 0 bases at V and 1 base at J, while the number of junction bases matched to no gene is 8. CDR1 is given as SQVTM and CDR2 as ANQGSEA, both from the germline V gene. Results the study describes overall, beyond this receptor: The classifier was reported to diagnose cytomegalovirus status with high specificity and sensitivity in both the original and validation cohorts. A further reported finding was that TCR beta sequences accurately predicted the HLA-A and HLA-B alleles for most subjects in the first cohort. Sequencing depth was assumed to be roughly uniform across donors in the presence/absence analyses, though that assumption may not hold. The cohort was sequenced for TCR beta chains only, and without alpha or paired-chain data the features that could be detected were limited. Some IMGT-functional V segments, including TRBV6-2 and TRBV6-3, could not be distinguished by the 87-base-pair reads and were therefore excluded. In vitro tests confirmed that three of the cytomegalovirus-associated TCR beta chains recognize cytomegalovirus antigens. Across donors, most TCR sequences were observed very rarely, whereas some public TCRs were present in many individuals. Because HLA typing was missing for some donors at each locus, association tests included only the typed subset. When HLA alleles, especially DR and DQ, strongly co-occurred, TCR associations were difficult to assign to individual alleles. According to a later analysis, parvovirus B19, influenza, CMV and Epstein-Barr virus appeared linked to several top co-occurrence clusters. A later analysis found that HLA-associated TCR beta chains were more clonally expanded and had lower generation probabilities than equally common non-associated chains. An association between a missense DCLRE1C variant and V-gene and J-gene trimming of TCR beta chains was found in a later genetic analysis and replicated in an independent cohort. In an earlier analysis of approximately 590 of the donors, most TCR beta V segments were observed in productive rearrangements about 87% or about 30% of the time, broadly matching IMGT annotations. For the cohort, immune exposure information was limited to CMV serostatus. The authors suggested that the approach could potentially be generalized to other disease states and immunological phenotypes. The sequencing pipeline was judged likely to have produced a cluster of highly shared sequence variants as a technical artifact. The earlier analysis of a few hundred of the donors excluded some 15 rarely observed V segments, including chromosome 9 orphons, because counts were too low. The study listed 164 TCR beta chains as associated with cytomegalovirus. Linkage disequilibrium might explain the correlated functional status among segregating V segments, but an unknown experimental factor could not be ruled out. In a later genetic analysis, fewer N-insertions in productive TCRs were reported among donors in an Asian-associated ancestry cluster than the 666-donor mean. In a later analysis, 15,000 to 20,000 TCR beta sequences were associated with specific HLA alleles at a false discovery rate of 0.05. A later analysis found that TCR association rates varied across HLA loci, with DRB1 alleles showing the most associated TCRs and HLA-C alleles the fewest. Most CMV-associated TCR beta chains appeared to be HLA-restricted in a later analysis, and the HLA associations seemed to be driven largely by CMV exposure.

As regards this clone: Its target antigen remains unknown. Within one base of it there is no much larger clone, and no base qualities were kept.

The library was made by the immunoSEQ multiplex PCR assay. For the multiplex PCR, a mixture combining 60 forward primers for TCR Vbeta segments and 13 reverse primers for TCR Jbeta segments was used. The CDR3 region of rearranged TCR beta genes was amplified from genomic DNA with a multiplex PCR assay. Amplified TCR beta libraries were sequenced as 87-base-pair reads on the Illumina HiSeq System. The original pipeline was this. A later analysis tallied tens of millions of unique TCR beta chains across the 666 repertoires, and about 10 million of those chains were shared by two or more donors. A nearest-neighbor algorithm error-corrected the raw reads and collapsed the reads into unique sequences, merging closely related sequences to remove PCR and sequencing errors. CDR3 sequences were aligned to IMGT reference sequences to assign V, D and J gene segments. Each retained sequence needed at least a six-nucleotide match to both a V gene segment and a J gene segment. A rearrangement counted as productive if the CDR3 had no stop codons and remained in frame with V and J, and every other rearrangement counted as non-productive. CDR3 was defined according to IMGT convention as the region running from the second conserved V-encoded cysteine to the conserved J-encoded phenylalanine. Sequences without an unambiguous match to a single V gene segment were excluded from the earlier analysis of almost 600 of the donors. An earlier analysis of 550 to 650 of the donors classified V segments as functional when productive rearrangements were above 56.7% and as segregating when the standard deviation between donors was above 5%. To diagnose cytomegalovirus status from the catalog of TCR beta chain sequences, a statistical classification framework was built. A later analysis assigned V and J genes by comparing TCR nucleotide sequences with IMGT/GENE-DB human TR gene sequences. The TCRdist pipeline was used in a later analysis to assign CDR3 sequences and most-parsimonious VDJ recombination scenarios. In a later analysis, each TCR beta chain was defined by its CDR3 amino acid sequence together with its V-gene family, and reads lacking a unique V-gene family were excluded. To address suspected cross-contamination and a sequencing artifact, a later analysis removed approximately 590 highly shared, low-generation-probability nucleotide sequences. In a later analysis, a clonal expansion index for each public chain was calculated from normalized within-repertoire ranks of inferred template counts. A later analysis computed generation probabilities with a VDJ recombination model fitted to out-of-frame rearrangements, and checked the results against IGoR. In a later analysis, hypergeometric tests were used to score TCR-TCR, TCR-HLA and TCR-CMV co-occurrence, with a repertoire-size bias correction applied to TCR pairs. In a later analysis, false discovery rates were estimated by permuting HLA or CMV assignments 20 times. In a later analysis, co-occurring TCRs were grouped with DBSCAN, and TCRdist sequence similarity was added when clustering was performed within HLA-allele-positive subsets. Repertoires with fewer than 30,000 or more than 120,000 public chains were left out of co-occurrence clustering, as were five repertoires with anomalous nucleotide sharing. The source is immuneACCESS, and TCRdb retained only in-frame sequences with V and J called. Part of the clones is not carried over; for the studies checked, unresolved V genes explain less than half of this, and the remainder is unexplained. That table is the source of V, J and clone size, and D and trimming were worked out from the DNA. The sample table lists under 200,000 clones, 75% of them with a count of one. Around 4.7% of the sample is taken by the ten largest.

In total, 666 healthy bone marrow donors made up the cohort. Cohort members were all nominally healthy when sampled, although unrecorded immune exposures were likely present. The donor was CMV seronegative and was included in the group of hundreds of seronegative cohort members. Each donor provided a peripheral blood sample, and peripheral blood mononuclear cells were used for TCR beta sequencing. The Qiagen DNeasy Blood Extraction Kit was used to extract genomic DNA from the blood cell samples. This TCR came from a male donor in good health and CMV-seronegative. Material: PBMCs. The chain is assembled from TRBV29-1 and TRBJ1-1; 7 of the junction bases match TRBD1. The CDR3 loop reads CSVEDRQGSPNTEAFF. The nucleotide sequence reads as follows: TGCAGCGTTGAAGATCGACAGGGATCCCCGAACACTGAAGCTTTCTTT.